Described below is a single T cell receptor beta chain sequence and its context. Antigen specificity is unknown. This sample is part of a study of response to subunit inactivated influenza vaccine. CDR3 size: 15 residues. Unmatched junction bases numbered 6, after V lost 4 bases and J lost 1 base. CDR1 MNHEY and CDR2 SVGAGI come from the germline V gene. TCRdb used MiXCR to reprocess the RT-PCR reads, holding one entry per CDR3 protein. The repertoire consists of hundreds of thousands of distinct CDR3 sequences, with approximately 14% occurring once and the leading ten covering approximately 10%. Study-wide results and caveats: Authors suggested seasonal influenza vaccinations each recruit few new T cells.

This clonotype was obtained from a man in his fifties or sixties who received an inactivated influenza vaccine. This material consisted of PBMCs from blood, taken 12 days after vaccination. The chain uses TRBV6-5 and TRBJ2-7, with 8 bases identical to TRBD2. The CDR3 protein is CASSSSASGSYEQYF. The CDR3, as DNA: TGTGCCAGCAGTTCCAGTGCTAGCGGGTCCTACGAGCAGTACTTC.